These T cell receptor beta chains were read from a single sample in a study of persistence of HIV-infected CD4 T cells. TCRdb's table, derived via immunoSEQ multiplex PCR, lists solely in-frame clones and lacks some. The top ten hold 0.81% of the sample, which has 25,000 to 35,000 clones, over 65% seen once. These receptors lack a known antigen. The specimen was CD4+ T cells sorted from PBMCs after roughly 18-hour stimulation, collected from a patient who received antiretroviral therapy. These receptors were obtained from an adult woman with HIV who was CMV-seropositive. CDR3s include the opening cysteine and the closing phenylalanine or tryptophan. The D gene is left open where the match is weak. Where a row states a size, it is once, few, many or the class of an expanded clone; other rows omit it.

>TRBD1|TRBV30|.|TRBJ1-2|10
TGTGCCTGGAGCGGGACAGGGAACACCTTC
CAWSGTGNTF
>TRBD1|TRBV6-5|once|TRBJ1-2|15
TGTGCCAGCAGTTACGACCAGGGGGCCCCAGGGGGCTACACCTTC
CASSYDQGAPGGYTF
>TRBD1|TRBV5-5|.|TRBJ1-2|14
TGTGCCAGCAGTTCGACAGGGGGCGCGCAGGGCTACACCTTC
CASSSTGGAQGYTF
>.|TRBV30|.|TRBJ1-4|14
TGTGCCTGGAGTGGGCAGGGGACTAATGAAAAACTGTTTTTT
CAWSGQGTNEKLFF
>TRBD1|TRBV10-3|few|TRBJ1-1|15
TGTGCCATCAGTGAGTCCGGACAGGGAAACACTGAAGCTTTCTTT
CAISESGQGNTEAFF
>TRBD2|TRBV10-2|.|TRBJ2-2|16
TGCGCCAGCAGTGCTAGACTAGCGGGGGCCACCGGGGAGCTGTTTTTT
CASSARLAGATGELFF
>.|TRBV6-5|.|TRBJ1-2|15
TGTGCCAGCAGTTACAAGCGCACGGGTGGGTTTGGCTACACCTTC
CASSYKRTGGFGYTF
>.|TRBV7-2|.|TRBJ1-1|14
TGTGCCAGCAGCTTATACCAGGGGAAGACTGAAGCTTTCTTT
CASSLYQGKTEAFF
>TRBD1|TRBV28|.|TRBJ1-2|13
TGTGCCAGCAGCATCGGGACAGGGAGTGGCTACACCTTC
CASSIGTGSGYTF
>TRBD2|TRBV29-1|.|TRBJ2-5|12
TGCAGCGTTGAAGAAGGGAGGGTTACCCAGTACTTC
CSVEEGRVTQYF
>.|TRBV2|.|TRBJ2-3|15
TGTGCCAGCAGTTCAGGGGAGAGCAGCACAGATACGCAGTATTTT
CASSSGESSTDTQYF
>.|TRBV10-3|.|TRBJ1-4|13
TGTGCCATCAGTGTGACAGATAATGAAAAACTGTTTTTT
CAISVTDNEKLFF
>TRBD2|TRBV5-4|.|TRBJ2-3|15
TGTGCCAGCAGCTTGGACCTAGCGGGGAGGGATACGCAGTATTTT
CASSLDLAGRDTQYF
>.|TRBV7-2|.|TRBJ2-5|14
TGTGCCAGCAGCGACGGACAGTACCAAGAGACCCAGTACTTC
CASSDGQYQETQYF
>.|TRBV30|once|TRBJ1-1|15
TGTGCCTGGAGTGTTTGGGGGGGTACGGACACTGAAGCTTTCTTT
CAWSVWGGTDTEAFF
>TRBD2|TRBV10-3|.|TRBJ2-5|15
TGTGCCACAGTAGACTGGCGGGGGGAACAAGAGACCCAGTACTTC
CATVDWRGEQETQYF
>.|TRBV12-3/TRBV12-4|few|TRBJ1-1|13
TGTGCCAGCACCCGGACAGAGAACACTGAAGCTTTCTTT
CASTRTENTEAFF
>TRBD1|TRBV6-1|.|TRBJ2-2|16
TGTGCCAGCAGTGAATATGGACAGGGGGCCACCGGGGAGCTGTTTTTT
CASSEYGQGATGELFF
>.|TRBV5-1|.|TRBJ1-6|13
TGCGCCAGCAGGTCCATACGGGATTCACCCCTCCACTTT
CASRSIRDSPLHF
>.|TRBV7-2|.|TRBJ1-2|15
TGTGCCAGCAGCTTAGGTACTGGGGCTGGGGAGCGCTACACCTTC
CASSLGTGAGERYTF
>TRBD1|TRBV9|.|TRBJ1-1|16
TGTGCCAGCAGCGTAGCGACAGGGGGTTCGAACACTGAAGCTTTCTTT
CASSVATGGSNTEAFF
>TRBD1|TRBV4-1|few|TRBJ1-2|15
TGCGCCAGCAGCCAAGATTTGGCAGGGGGCTATGGCTACACCTTC
CASSQDLAGGYGYTF
>TRBD1|TRBV5-4|.|TRBJ1-4|17
TGTGCCAGCAGCTCCGGACAGGGCGCGGTAACTAATGAAAAACTGTTTTTT
CASSSGQGAVTNEKLFF
>.|TRBV25-1|.|TRBJ1-1|13
TGTGCCAGCAGCAATAAAGTAGGCAGGGAAGCTTTCTTT
CASSNKVGREAFF
>TRBD2|TRBV2|few|TRBJ2-1|14
TGTGCCTGCGGCGGGGGGAGTTCCTACAATGAGCAGTTCTTC
CACGGGSSYNEQFF
>.|TRBV9|few|TRBJ2-7|11
TGTGCCAGCAGCTTTTCCTACGAGCAGTACTTC
CASSFSYEQYF
>.|TRBV27|.|TRBJ1-2|16
TGTGCCAGCAGTTTAAAGGGAGGGGCATCTAACTATGGCTACACCTTC
CASSLKGGASNYGYTF
>.|TRBV3-1/TRBV3-2|.|TRBJ2-3|11
TGTGCCAGCAGCCAAGAAGATACGCAGTATTTT
CASSQEDTQYF
>TRBD1|TRBV6-6|.|TRBJ1-5|15
TGTGCCAGCAGTTACCTTACGACAGGGGGTCAGCCCCAGCATTTT
CASSYLTTGGQPQHF
>.|TRBV27|.|TRBJ1-1|12
TGTGCCAGGTCAGGGCGGGGTACTGAAGCTTTCTTT
CARSGRGTEAFF
>.|TRBV5-4|.|TRBJ2-2|14
TGTGCCAGCAGCCCTACAGGGAACACCGGGGAGCTGTTTTTT
CASSPTGNTGELFF
>.|TRBV10-2|.|TRBJ2-1|15
TGCGCCAGCAGTGAAGCCGCAGGGATACACAATGAGCAGTTCTTC
CASSEAAGIHNEQFF